This TCR beta chain was identified in a study of T cell changes during pregnancy in multiple sclerosis. Profiled with immunoSEQ multiplex PCR; TCRdb holds only in-frame clones, not every one. The repertoire has under 100,000 clones, about 95% of them found once; the top ten carry 1.1%. Trimming took off 5 bases at V and 4 bases at J, with 20 bases between the two ends. The CDR3 runs to 16 residues. CDR1 is SEHNR and CDR2 is FQNEAQ in the germline V gene (reference sequence). This specimen was peripheral blood, taken in the second trimester of pregnancy. The receptor comes from a female donor with multiple sclerosis, enrolled in a pregnancy study. The chain links TRBV7-9 to TRBJ1-2, with TRBD1 as a possible D gene (6 bases). Written as DNA, the CDR3 is TGTGCCAGCAGCCGGACAGAAAAATGGCACAGCTATGGCTACACCTTC. Its protein product is CASSRTEKWHSYGYTF.